A selection of T cell receptor beta chains follows, all from one sample in a study of cytomegalovirus exposure and HLA in healthy donors. Produced via immunoSEQ multiplex PCR; TCRdb's table is partial and in-frame only. The data contain about 130,000 clones, roughly 89% of them seen just once; the ten biggest clones take up about 10%. Input material: PBMCs. The source is a woman in her late teens or twenties in good health and CMV-seropositive. The CDR3 runs from the conserved cysteine through the conserved F or W. The order of the fields is V gene, clone size, J gene, D gene, CDR3 DNA, CDR3 protein. A D gene is named only where the DNA matches it firmly. Some rows have no size entry. The others give once, few or many, or a class for an expanded clone.

TRBV28	NA	TRBJ2-2	NA	TGTGCCCTACAGGGCTCGAACACCGGGGAGCTGTTTTTT	CALQGSNTGELFF
TRBV6-5	NA	TRBJ2-5	NA	TGTGCCAGCAGTTTGAGAGAGACCCAGTACTTC	CASSLRETQYF
TRBV28	NA	TRBJ2-1	NA	TGTGCCATCTATAAGGACAGAACTGTAGGATTTTCCTACAATGAGCAGTTCTTC	CAIYKDRTVGFSYNEQFF
TRBV12-5	NA	TRBJ1-1	NA	TGTGCTAGTGGTTTGGAATCCGGCACTGAAGCTTTCTTT	CASGLESGTEAFF
TRBV23-1	NA	TRBJ2-5	NA	TGCGCCAGCAAATGGGGGGTTACCCCACAAGAGACCCAGTACTTC	CASKWGVTPQETQYF
TRBV11-2	NA	TRBJ2-7	TRBD1	TGTGCCAGCAGCTTAGACCTGGGGACAGGGGGTTACGAGCAGTACTTC	CASSLDLGTGGYEQYF
TRBV10-2	NA	TRBJ1-1	NA	TGCGCCAGCAGTGCAGGGGCCACTGAAGCTTTCTTT	CASSAGATEAFF
TRBV7-8	NA	TRBJ2-2	NA	TGTGCCAGCAGCTCCCGGTCGATACTGAACACCGGGGAGCTGTTTTTT	CASSSRSILNTGELFF
TRBV18	NA	TRBJ2-2	TRBD1	TGTGCCAGCTCACCAACCCTACTAGGACAGGGTCCCGGGGAGCTGTTTTTT	CASSPTLLGQGPGELFF
TRBV11-3	NA	TRBJ2-1	TRBD1	TGTGCCAGCAGTAAACAGGGGGGAAATGAGCAGTTCTTC	CASSKQGGNEQFF
TRBV4-2	NA	TRBJ1-4	NA	TGTGCCAGCAGCCAAGATCAGGAAAAACTGTTTTTT	CASSQDQEKLFF
TRBV5-1	NA	TRBJ1-6	NA	TGCGCCAGCAGCTTGGCCGGACATCGCTATAATTCACCCCTCCACTTT	CASSLAGHRYNSPLHF
TRBV1	NA	TRBJ2-5	NA	TGCACCAGCAGCCAAGGCAAATTCTCTCAGCGGGGGGGAGTAGAGACCCAGTACTTC	CTSSQGKFSQRGGVETQYF
TRBV29-1	NA	TRBJ2-3	TRBD2	TGCAGCGTTGAATTACTAGCGGCCCTTACAGATACGCAGTATTTT	CSVELLAALTDTQYF
TRBV28	NA	TRBJ1-1	TRBD1	TGTGCCAGCAGTTTTACCCTACAGGGGAAGAGTGAAGCTTTCTTT	CASSFTLQGKSEAFF
TRBV9	once	TRBJ2-7	TRBD1	TGTGCCAGCAGCGTTGGACAGGGCCCTTCTGAGCAGTACTTC	CASSVGQGPSEQYF
TRBV28	NA	TRBJ1-5	TRBD1	TGTGCCAGCAGTTTAGAGGGACAGCAGCCCCAGCATTTT	CASSLEGQQPQHF
TRBV6-5	once	TRBJ2-7	NA	TGTGCCAGCGGGCGGGGCTTCTCTATATACGAGCAGTACTTC	CASGRGFSIYEQYF
TRBV6-1	NA	TRBJ1-2	NA	TGTGCCAGCAGTGAAGGAACAGGGTCTCGCTACACCTTC	CASSEGTGSRYTF
TRBV5-8	NA	TRBJ2-3	TRBD1	TGTGCCAGCAGCGTGGGCATCCATCCAGGGGGCGCTGGAGATACGCAGTATTTT	CASSVGIHPGGAGDTQYF
TRBV28	once	TRBJ1-2	TRBD1	TGTGCCAGCAGGCCGGGACAGGGGGCAGATGGCTACACCTTC	CASRPGQGADGYTF
TRBV27	NA	TRBJ1-2	NA	TGTGCCAGCGGGGTAGGTGGGGGGGCAGATGGCTACACCTTC	CASGVGGGADGYTF
TRBV5-4	NA	TRBJ2-7	NA	TGTGCCAGCAGCTACGGACAGTTCTCCTACGAGCAGTACTTC	CASSYGQFSYEQYF
TRBV28	NA	TRBJ2-1	TRBD2	TGTGCCAGCAGTTTGGGACTAGCGGGGGGTCTGTACAATGAGCAGTTCTTC	CASSLGLAGGLYNEQFF
TRBV2	NA	TRBJ2-2	NA	TGTGCCAGCAGTGAAAGGGGGGGCAGGACCGGGGAGCTGTTTTTT	CASSERGGRTGELFF
TRBV27	once	TRBJ2-1	NA	TGTGCCAGCAGTTTGGACAGCGGAAATGAGCAGTTCTTC	CASSLDSGNEQFF
TRBV2	NA	TRBJ1-3	NA	TGTGCCAGCACGGGGGGGATTCCTGGAAACACCATATATTTT	CASTGGIPGNTIYF
TRBV11-2	few	TRBJ2-3	TRBD2	TGTGCCAGCAGCTTAGACGTAGCGGGGGGGCCTGATACGCAGTATTTT	CASSLDVAGGPDTQYF
TRBV2	few	TRBJ1-6	TRBD1	TGTGCCAGCAGGGCGACAGGGGATCGTAATTCACCCCTCCACTTT	CASRATGDRNSPLHF
TRBV5-4	NA	TRBJ2-5	TRBD1	TGTGCCAGCAGCACACCGACAGGGGCAGAGACCCAGTACTTC	CASSTPTGAETQYF
TRBV12-5	NA	TRBJ1-1	NA	TGTGCTAGTGGTTTGACATCAGGGCCACCTGAAGCTTTCTTT	CASGLTSGPPEAFF
TRBV7-2	NA	TRBJ1-2	NA	TGTGCCAGTAGACAGCTCTATGGCTACACCTTC	CASRQLYGYTF
TRBV5-1	NA	TRBJ1-2	NA	TGCGCCAGCAGCTTCGAACTCACTAACTATGGCTACACCTTC	CASSFELTNYGYTF
TRBV4-2	NA	TRBJ2-3	TRBD2	TGTGCCAGCAGCCAAGAAGGTTGGGCTAGCGGGGGGGCGGATACGCAGTATTTT	CASSQEGWASGGADTQYF
TRBV6-1	NA	TRBJ1-3	TRBD1	TGTGCCAGCAGCGTTGACAGGGGTCCTGGAAACACCATATATTTT	CASSVDRGPGNTIYF
TRBV6-1	few	TRBJ1-6	TRBD1	TGTGCCAGCAGTGCTCGGACAGGGCATAATTCACCCCTCCACTTT	CASSARTGHNSPLHF
TRBV28	few	TRBJ2-5	TRBD2	TGTGCCAGCAGTGGCGGGGGGAGGGGCCAAGAGACCCAGTACTTC	CASSGGGRGQETQYF
TRBV29-1	once	TRBJ2-7	TRBD1	TGCAGCGTCGGGACAGGAACCTACGAGCAGTACTTC	CSVGTGTYEQYF
TRBV5-1	NA	TRBJ1-4	NA	TGCGCCAGCAGCTTGGGGGGCGCGGGATCTAATGAAAAACTGTTTTTT	CASSLGGAGSNEKLFF
TRBV7-9	NA	TRBJ2-7	NA	TGTGCCAGCAGCTCCGCTGGGGCCTCGTACTTC	CASSSAGASYF
TRBV10-2	NA	TRBJ1-1	NA	TGCGCCAGCAGTGTGGACAGAAACACTGAAGCTTTCTTT	CASSVDRNTEAFF
TRBV30	NA	TRBJ1-2	NA	TGTGCCTGGAGTGTCTCCAGCAGGTCTAACTATGGCTACACCTTC	CAWSVSSRSNYGYTF
TRBV6-1	NA	TRBJ2-3	TRBD2	TGTGCCAGCAGGGACCTTAGCGGGGCCCGGGATACGCAGTATTTT	CASRDLSGARDTQYF
TRBV28	few	TRBJ1-2	TRBD1	TGTGCCAGCAGTTTCCAAGAGACAGGGGTTTCTTATGGCTACACCTTC	CASSFQETGVSYGYTF
TRBV28	NA	TRBJ1-4	NA	TGTGCCAGCCTCCAGGGTCTTCGAGAAAAACTGTTTTTT	CASLQGLREKLFF
TRBV4-1	once	TRBJ1-2	NA	TGCGCCAGCAGCCCCGCCGGCCGGGGGGCCATGGGCTACACCTTC	CASSPAGRGAMGYTF
TRBV6-5	once	TRBJ1-2	NA	TGTGCCAGCAGGAACACCGGGAGCTTTAATGGCTACACCTTC	CASRNTGSFNGYTF
TRBV6-5	NA	TRBJ1-2	TRBD1	TGTGCCAGCAGTTATGGACAGGGCCCTAACTATGGCTACACCTTC	CASSYGQGPNYGYTF
TRBV19	NA	TRBJ2-7	TRBD2	TGTGCCAGTAGTCCGAGATGGACTAGCGGGGGCCATAGCTCCTACGAGCAGTACTTC	CASSPRWTSGGHSSYEQYF
TRBV30	NA	TRBJ1-6	NA	TGTGCCTGGAGTGTACCTAATGGTCGAAATTCACCCCTCCACTTT	CAWSVPNGRNSPLHF
TRBV14	NA	TRBJ2-7	TRBD2	TGTGCCAGCAGCCAAGAAGCGGGGGGATTCTACGAGCAGTACTTC	CASSQEAGGFYEQYF
TRBV7-9	NA	TRBJ2-3	NA	TGTGCCAGCAGCCCTGGCACAGATACGCAGTATTTT	CASSPGTDTQYF
TRBV28	NA	TRBJ2-1	TRBD2	TGTGCCAGCAGTTTCACTAGCGGGGGGAATGAGCAGTTCTTC	CASSFTSGGNEQFF
TRBV27	NA	TRBJ2-2	NA	TGTGCCAGCAGTTCGGGCGGGGAGCTGTTTTTT	CASSSGGELFF
TRBV30	NA	TRBJ1-3	NA	TGTGCCTGGACAGGGATTAGCTCTGGAAACACCATATATTTT	CAWTGISSGNTIYF